A selection of T cell receptor beta chains follows, all from one sample in a study of T cell responses to AZD1222 COVID-19 vaccine. Generated by immunoSEQ multiplex PCR, the TCRdb table keeps only in-frame clones and is missing some. This repertoire shows some 180,000 clones, roughly 91% found once; its top ten account for less than 2.5%. The sample here was peripheral blood, taken 28 days after the second AZD1222 dose. The receptors shown here come from an adult who received the AZD1222 COVID-19 vaccine. The CDR3 runs from the conserved cysteine through the conserved F or W. The D gene is left open where the match is weak. Expanded clones are given a class, and other clones once, few, many or no size at all.

>.|.|14|TRBJ2-7|TRBV9
TGTGCCAGCAGCGTAGCTCAAGGGGGCTACGAGCAGTACTTC
CASSVAQGGYEQYF
>few|.|13|TRBJ2-1|TRBV6-5
TGTGCCAGCGGATCGACAGAGTACAATGAGCAGTTCTTC
CASGSTEYNEQFF
>.|.|15|TRBJ1-1|TRBV5-1
TGCGCCAGCAGCTTGGGGGTTGGTATGAACACTGAAGCTTTCTTT
CASSLGVGMNTEAFF
>.|TRBD1|15|TRBJ1-4|TRBV5-4
TGTGCCAGCAGCTTGCCCGGGACAGAAAATGAAAAACTGTTTTTT
CASSLPGTENEKLFF
>once|TRBD1|16|TRBJ2-7|TRBV5-4
TGTGCCAGCAGCCCAGGGACAGGGGGCATTGCCTACGAGCAGTACTTC
CASSPGTGGIAYEQYF
>.|.|13|TRBJ1-6|TRBV5-4
TGTGCCAGCAGTATTTACGGGAATTCACCCCTCCACTTT
CASSIYGNSPLHF
>once|TRBD2|13|TRBJ2-1|TRBV29-1
TGCAGCGTTGGGAAGAGCGGGATCTATGAGCAGTTCTTC
CSVGKSGIYEQFF
>once|TRBD1|15|TRBJ1-2|TRBV6-1
TGTGCCAGCAGTCCCAATGCGGGACAGGGATATGGCTACACCTTC
CASSPNAGQGYGYTF
>once|.|11|TRBJ2-1|TRBV29-1
TGCAGCGTTTTTGCCTACAATGAGCAGTTCTTC
CSVFAYNEQFF
>.|.|14|TRBJ2-2|TRBV6-6
TGTGCCAGCAGAATGCAGGGGAACACCGGGGAGCTGTTTTTT
CASRMQGNTGELFF
>.|TRBD1|14|TRBJ2-7|TRBV3-1/TRBV3-2
TGTGCCAGCAGCCAGGGGACAGGGGCCTACGAGCAGTACTTC
CASSQGTGAYEQYF
>.|TRBD2|17|TRBJ2-3|TRBV5-6
TGTGCCAGCAGCTCGCAGGGAGCGGGGGATCTAGGAGATACGCAGTATTTT
CASSSQGAGDLGDTQYF
>.|TRBD1|16|TRBJ2-1|TRBV4-1
TGCGCCAGCAGCCATGGGGACAGGGGGGCCTACAATGAGCAGTTCTTC
CASSHGDRGAYNEQFF
>.|.|12|TRBJ1-5|TRBV27
TGTGCCAGCAGTTTCGGCAATCAGCCCCAGCATTTT
CASSFGNQPQHF
>.|.|14|TRBJ1-4|TRBV30
TGTGCCTGGAACACCGGGACGGTGAATGAAAAACTGTTTTTT
CAWNTGTVNEKLFF
>once|.|16|TRBJ1-3|TRBV4-2
TGTGCCAGCAGCCAAGATAGGGACGTCTCTGGAAACACCATATATTTT
CASSQDRDVSGNTIYF
>.|.|15|TRBJ2-5|TRBV5-4
TGTGCCAGCAGCCTAACATTAAGCCCCCAAGAGACCCAGTACTTC
CASSLTLSPQETQYF
>.|TRBD2|16|TRBJ2-5|TRBV5-4
TGTGCCAGCAACCCCGGGGGGGGGCGAGGCCGAGAGACCCAGTACTTC
CASNPGGGRGRETQYF
>once|.|12|TRBJ2-7|TRBV7-3
TGTGCCAGCAGCTTATTGAAGCAGGAGCAGTACTTC
CASSLLKQEQYF
>.|TRBD2|17|TRBJ2-2|TRBV6-1
TGTGCCAGCAGCGAACATTCTAGCGGGTGGGACACCGGGGAGCTGTTTTTT
CASSEHSSGWDTGELFF
>.|.|15|TRBJ1-1|TRBV5-1
TGCGCCAGCAGCAACGGACCGGGACTGAACACTGAAGCTTTCTTT
CASSNGPGLNTEAFF
>.|.|14|TRBJ2-3|TRBV11-2
TGTGCCAGCAGCTTAGGACAGGCTTCAGATACGCAGTATTTT
CASSLGQASDTQYF
>.|.|15|TRBJ1-1|TRBV11-2
TGTGCCAGCAGCTTAGAGGTAGCCGCAGGCAACGGAGCTTTCTTT
CASSLEVAAGNGAFF
>few|.|14|TRBJ1-2|TRBV14
TGTGCCAGCAGCCAAGAACGGGCGGGGTATGGCTACACCTTC
CASSQERAGYGYTF
>.|TRBD2|15|TRBJ2-1|TRBV10-1
TGCGCCAGCAGTTATACTAGCGGGAGGGCCAATGAGCAGTTCTTC
CASSYTSGRANEQFF
>.|.|14|TRBJ1-1|TRBV6-5
TGTGCCACCTACCGGGACACCGGGAACACTGAAGCTTTCTTT
CATYRDTGNTEAFF
>.|TRBD2|16|TRBJ2-5|TRBV11-2
TGTGCCAGCAGCTCGGGACTAGCGGGGAATGGAGAGACCCAGTACTTC
CASSSGLAGNGETQYF
>.|.|14|TRBJ2-1|TRBV25-1
TGTGCCAGCAGTGACTCCAGTGGCTACAATGAGCAGTTCTTC
CASSDSSGYNEQFF
>.|TRBD1|15|TRBJ1-6|TRBV7-3
TGTGCCAGCAGCTCCCGGACAGGGGGGAATTCACCCCTCCACTTT
CASSSRTGGNSPLHF
>.|TRBD1|15|TRBJ2-5|TRBV6-5
TGTGCCAGCAGTTACTCGACAGGGGGCCGAGAGACCCAGTACTTC
CASSYSTGGRETQYF
>.|TRBD1|15|TRBJ2-1|TRBV6-5
TGTGCCAGCAGTTCGACAGGGCGCTCCTACAATGAGCAGTTCTTC
CASSSTGRSYNEQFF
>.|.|16|TRBJ2-1|TRBV4-2
TGTGCCAGCAGCCAAGCTCCTATGCTACTAGACAATGAGCAGTTCTTC
CASSQAPMLLDNEQFF
>.|.|15|TRBJ1-4|TRBV5-1
TGCGCCAGCAGAACTGATCAGGGGCTTGGTGAAAAACTGTTTTTT
CASRTDQGLGEKLFF
>.|TRBD2|16|TRBJ2-1|TRBV5-1
TGCGCCAGCAGACTGGTGGGCGGGAGCTCCTACAATGAGCAGTTCTTC
CASRLVGGSSYNEQFF
>.|.|14|TRBJ1-5|TRBV2
TGTGCCAGCAGTGAATTTTCAGGCAATCAGCCCCAGCATTTT
CASSEFSGNQPQHF
>.|.|18|TRBJ1-5|TRBV3-1/TRBV3-2
TGTGCCAGCAGCCAACCAACGGACGGTGGGGGGATTAATCAGCCCCAGCATTTT
CASSQPTDGGGINQPQHF
>.|.|11|TRBJ1-4|TRBV20-1
TGCAGTGCCCCATTTAATGAAAAACTGTTTTTT
CSAPFNEKLFF
>.|TRBD2|21|TRBJ2-1|TRBV28
TGTGCCAGCAGTTTACTTCGACTAGCGGGGCGTCGTGGTTACTCCTACAATGAGCAGTTCTTC
CASSLLRLAGRRGYSYNEQFF
>.|TRBD1|14|TRBJ2-5|TRBV10-3
TGTGCCAGTTCTAGACAGGGGGAAGGAGAGACCCAGTACTTC
CASSRQGEGETQYF
>.|TRBD2|15|TRBJ2-7|TRBV11-2
TGTGCCAGCAGCCTCACTAGCGGGAGGGCCTACGAGCAGTACTTC
CASSLTSGRAYEQYF
>.|TRBD2|16|TRBJ2-7|TRBV9
TGTGCCAGCAGCGCCGCACTAGCGGGAGGGCCCTACGAGCAGTACTTC
CASSAALAGGPYEQYF
>.|.|12|TRBJ2-7|TRBV19
TGTGCCAGTAGTCCCAATTTCTACGAGCAGTACTTC
CASSPNFYEQYF
>.|TRBD1|14|TRBJ2-7|TRBV7-9
TGTGCCAGCAGCCCCGCCGGGACAGGGAACGAGCAGTACTTC
CASSPAGTGNEQYF
>once|.|12|TRBJ1-1|TRBV11-2
TGTGCCAGCAGCGGAAGTGACCTTGAAGCTTTCTTT
CASSGSDLEAFF
>.|TRBD2|14|TRBJ2-5|TRBV6-5
TGTGCCAGCAGTTGGACTAGCGGGGGAGAGACCCAGTACTTC
CASSWTSGGETQYF
>.|.|14|TRBJ2-7|TRBV6-5
TGTGCCCGCAGTAAGGGGGGAAAAAACTACGAGCAGTACTTC
CARSKGGKNYEQYF
>.|TRBD1|15|TRBJ2-1|TRBV6-4
TGTGCCAGCAGTGTTGAAAGCGGGACAGGGGGTGAGCAGTTCTTC
CASSVESGTGGEQFF
>once|.|15|TRBJ2-1|TRBV5-6
TGTGCCAGCGCCAATGTGGGCTCCTCCTACAATGAGCAGTTCTTC
CASANVGSSYNEQFF
>once|.|14|TRBJ2-7|TRBV27
TGTGCCAGCAGTTTTTCAGCGGGCACCTACGAGCAGTACTTC
CASSFSAGTYEQYF
>.|.|16|TRBJ2-7|TRBV16
TGTGCCAGCAGCCAATGGGACGCGGGAGAGGGGGACGAGCAGTACTTC
CASSQWDAGEGDEQYF
>.|.|12|TRBJ1-4|TRBV5-4
TGTGCCAGCAGCTCCCTGGGGGAAAAACTGTTTTTT
CASSSLGEKLFF
>.|.|13|TRBJ1-1|TRBV10-1
TGCGCCAGCAGTGCCGTACGGAACACTGAAGCTTTCTTT
CASSAVRNTEAFF
>.|.|16|TRBJ2-1|TRBV5-1
TGCGCCAGCAGCTTGGGACAGGGAGGATTCTACAATGAGCAGTTCTTC
CASSLGQGGFYNEQFF
>.|.|16|TRBJ1-4|TRBV19
TGTGCCAGTAGTATATCTCTACTGACAACTAATGAAAAACTGTTTTTT
CASSISLLTTNEKLFF
>.|.|13|TRBJ1-2|TRBV14
TGTGCCAGCAGTCCGAGATGGGGGGATGGCTACACCTTC
CASSPRWGDGYTF
>.|.|15|TRBJ1-4|TRBV6-1
TGTGCCAGCACTGCCTTACCGGCAACTAATGAAAAACTGTTTTTT
CASTALPATNEKLFF